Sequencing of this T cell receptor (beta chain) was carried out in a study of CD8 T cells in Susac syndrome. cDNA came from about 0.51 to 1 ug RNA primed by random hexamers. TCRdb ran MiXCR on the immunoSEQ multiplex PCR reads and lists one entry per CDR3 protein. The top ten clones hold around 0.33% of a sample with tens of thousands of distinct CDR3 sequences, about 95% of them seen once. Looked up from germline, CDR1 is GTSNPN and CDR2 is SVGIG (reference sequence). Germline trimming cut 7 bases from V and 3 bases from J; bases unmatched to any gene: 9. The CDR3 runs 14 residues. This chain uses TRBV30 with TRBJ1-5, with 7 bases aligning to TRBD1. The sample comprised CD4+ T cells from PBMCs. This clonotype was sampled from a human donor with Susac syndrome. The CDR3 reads CASGGDSHNQPQHF. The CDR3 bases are TGTGCCTCTGGGGGGGACAGTCACAATCAGCCCCAGCATTTT.